The sequence of this T cell receptor (beta chain) was determined in a study of T cells in Graves' hyperthyroidism and ophthalmopathy (dated by TCRdb to between 2019 and 2020). For the wider study: Peripheral blood samples were taken at initial diagnosis, before any treatment was given. A discovery cohort of about a hundred patients, about 44 with Graves' ophthalmopathy and about 58 with stable Graves' hyperthyroidism, was used to find distinguishing TCR V-J signatures. Whether ophthalmopathy could be predicted prospectively was tested in an independent validation cohort made up of 18 to 20 hyperthyroidism patients plus 17 patients who later progressed to ophthalmopathy. After sampling, hyperthyroidism patients received methimazole starting at 30 mg daily, and ophthalmopathy patients received high-dose intravenous methylprednisolone. The study also compared thyroid tissue and blood T-cell repertoires from a handful of Graves' hyperthyroidism patients. According to the paper, TCR Vbeta CDR3 sequencing was carried out on some 140 peripheral blood samples, which came from around 43 ophthalmopathy, 80 or so hyperthyroidism and roughly 17 progressor patients. For training and testing, the roughly 97 patients in the discovery cohort were randomly divided in a 7:3 ratio. Broader findings and caveats from the paper: In cross-validation, a model built on a 13 V-J signature told ophthalmopathy apart from stable hyperthyroidism with less than 90% sensitivity and around 84% specificity, and in testing the same model reached 80%/75%. In validation, progression to ophthalmopathy was predicted by the model with approximately 67% sensitivity and roughly 76% specificity, a median of approximately 6.5 months before onset. Most expanded thyroid clonotypes (frequency above 0.001) were also found in blood, which suggests that blood repertoires may mirror thyroid immune responses. Sample size was not statistically predetermined, and blinding of investigators to group allocation was not performed.

Graves' hyperthyroidism was defined as stable when no progression to ophthalmopathy occurred over 18 months of follow-up. The hyperthyroidism patients were between 18 and 65 years old and newly diagnosed, with a disease duration of less than 2 months. Patients with uncontrolled infections, other autoimmune diseases, pregnancy or lactation were excluded. Diagnoses were based on clinical symptoms, serum thyroxine and TRAb, thyroid ultrasound and orbital computed tomography. PBMCs were separated from roughly 10 ml of fresh peripheral blood using Ficoll-Paque density gradient centrifugation. Trizol reagent was used to extract total RNA, and RNA quality was then checked on an Agilent 2100 Bioanalyzer. This clonotype has only a few counts. Its antigen remains undetermined. It has no much larger one-base neighbor in the sample; base qualities were not kept. Sequences DFQATT (CDR1) and SNEGSKA (CDR2) are obtained from the germline V gene (reference sequence). Clipping removes 6 bases from V and 10 bases from J, with 16 as the unmatched junction base count. The CDR3 holds 14 amino acids from the cysteine to the phenylalanine. Of all the DNA, just the CDR3 is kept, 42 bases in frame from base 1.

The TCR beta CDR3 regions were amplified from RNA transcripts. A first-round RT-PCR of the TCR CDR3 used the HTBI primer set with the Qiagen OneStep RT-PCR kit. Libraries were constructed in a second round of multiplex PCR, after which size selection and purification were carried out. Paired-end sequencing of the libraries was performed with 100 bp reads on an Illumina HiSeq2000. The study's processing was this. SOAPnuke was used to process the raw data, throwing out any read that contained adapters or uncalled bases, had a mean Phred below 15, or lacked an exact constant-primer or identifier match. COPE v1.2.5 was used to merge high-quality paired reads, and clonotypes were defined as unique nucleotide sequences. Clonotypes were aligned to IMGT TRBV, TRBD and TRBJ reference segments using MiTCR v1.1. The analysis included only V-J combinations with a frequency above 0.0001, which together covered roughly 99% of the repertoires. The TCS score was defined as the ratio of F50 (clonal expansion) to E x V (chaos), calculated using BLOSUM62-based TCRdist between CDR3 peptides within each V-J. Welch's t-statistics and random forest reduced 450 to 600 V-J features to about 12, which were used in a naive Bayes classifier (R e1071). Thyroid-blood repertoire similarity was quantified with the Morisita-Horn index. TCRdb handled the public reads itself, with Q25 trimming in fastp and clone calling in MiXCR, and kept productive beta chains. Entries are consolidated by CDR3 protein sequence, retaining the most common genes and DNA. The authors' filters were not applied to this entry. This sample lists nearly 750,000 distinct CDR3 sequences; 30% to 40% were detected once. In total, the top ten clones hold roughly 31% of the sample.

The origin of this receptor is a woman aged 40-49 years with Graves' hyperthyroidism. The rearrangement combines TRBV20-1 with TRBJ2-7, with TRBD1 matching 9 junction bases. The sequenced sample was blood. The CDR3 region has the sequence CSAQRGTGKDFQYF. The nucleotides are TGCAGTGCACAAAGAGGGACAGGGAAAGATTTTCAGTACTTC.